This TCR beta chain was found in a study of identical twins. The germline gives CDR1 SGHVS, CDR2 FNYEAQ. This CDR3 region has 14 residues. V was clipped by 1 base and J by 5 bases, with 10 bases between them. TCRdb passed the 5' RACE reads through MiXCR, listing each CDR3 protein once. In the table there are 450,000 or so distinct CDR3 sequences, 18% of which are singletons. This clonotype was counted between two and nine times. The TCR was taken from a man aged 45-60 years in good health. Sequences were obtained from naive T cells sorted from blood. The chain uses TRBV7-6 and TRBJ2-3, with a weak D call TRBD2 (7 bases). The CDR3 coding sequence is TGTGCCAGCAGCTTAGAGGGGGGGCGAGATACGCAGTATTTT. This codes for CASSLEGGRDTQYF. The full variable domain, rest sourced from reference TRBV7-6 and TRBJ2-3, is GAGVSQSPRYKVTKRGQDVALRCDPISGHVSLYWYRQALGQGPEFLTYFNYEAQQDKSGLPNDRFSAERPEGSISTLTIQRTEQRDSAMYRCASSLEGGRDTQYFGPGTRLTVL.